This T cell receptor beta chain appears in the sequencing data of a study of blood T cell repertoires in COVID-19. Turning to the study itself: Specimens from acute and convalescent COVID-19 originated in the United States, Italy and Spain. Sources were T cells, B-cell-depleted T cells, or PBMCs; the material itself was cDNA or gDNA.

Original methodology: Quantification of nucleated cells was approximated via reference gene primer amplification. The data were produced by immunoSEQ multiplex PCR, yet TCRdb's version contains in-frame clones alone and is incomplete. V and J calls and clone size are given by that table; D and trimming were obtained from the DNA. The table shows 200,000 to 250,000 clones, with just under 90% occurring only once. Sample: peripheral blood. This TCR came from a man between 60 and 75 years old who had recovered from COVID-19.

CDR3 nucleotides: TGTGCCAGTAGTTCTGCGATCCGGGACAGCCAAGAGACCCAGTACTTC. As protein: CASSSAIRDSQETQYF. The chain is built from TRBV19 and TRBJ2-5; 7 nucleotides line up with TRBD1. V trimming: 5 bases; J trimming: 1 base; junction bases outside the gene matches: 10. The CDR3 has 16 residues. Germline V CDR1 and CDR2: LNHDA, SQIVND (reference sequence).